The 22 T cell receptor beta chains listed next were all sequenced from one sample in a study of T cell responses to AZD1222 COVID-19 vaccine. Produced via immunoSEQ multiplex PCR; TCRdb's table is partial and in-frame only. There are tens of thousands of clones in the sample; approximately 85% occur only once, and roughly 3.2% lies in the top ten. The starting material was peripheral blood, obtained 28 days after the second AZD1222 dose. These receptor sequences come from an adult who received the AZD1222 COVID-19 vaccine.

V and J are TRBV28 and TRBJ1-6, with a tentative D call TRBD1 (6 bases). Trimming left V 5 bases short and J 5 bases short, with 10 bases between. This CDR3 contains 14 residues. Germline V CDR1 and CDR2: MDHEN, SYDVKM. This chain's CDR3 is CASSEGHNNSPLHF. CDR3 in DNA: TGTGCCAGCAGTGAGGGACACAATAATTCACCCCTCCACTTT.

V usage is TRBV18 and J usage is TRBJ2-1; 14 bases are shared with TRBD2. Germline trimming cut 3 bases from V and 5 bases from J; bases unmatched to any gene: 6. Germline loops: CDR1 KGHSH, CDR2 LQKENI. The CDR3 runs to 17 residues. The CDR3 here is CASSPGLAGVFNNEQFF. The CDR3 DNA reads as TGTGCCAGCTCACCGGGACTAGCGGGAGTCTTTAACAATGAGCAGTTCTTC. The variable domain in full, with the rest retrieved from reference TRBV18 and TRBJ2-1, is NAGVMQNPRHLVRRRGQEARLRCSPMKGHSHVYWYRQLPEEGLKFMVYLQKENIIDESGMPKERFSAEFPKEGPSILRIQQVVRGDSAAYFCASSPGLAGVFNNEQFFGPGTRLTVL.

This rearrangement joins TRBV3-1 (or the pseudogene TRBV3-2) to TRBJ1-1, with 11 positions matching TRBD1. The V segment lost 3 bases and the J segment 5 bases; nucleotides outside the gene matches: 5. This CDR3 is 15 amino acids long. The germline gives CDR1 LGHDT, CDR2 YNNKEL (reference sequence). The CDR3 bases are TGTGCCAGCAGCCAGCGCCGGGACAGGGGGACTGAAGCTTTCTTT. Translating it yields CASSQRRDRGTEAFF.

V and J are TRBV18 and TRBJ1-1; TRBD1 matches 10 bases. Germline CDR1 KGHSH, CDR2 LQKENI. With V trimmed by 6 bases and J by 1 base, 8 bases remained unmatched. CDR3 length: 16 amino acids. CDR3 coding DNA: TGTGCCAGCTCCCCGGGACAGGGGTTCGGGAACACTGAAGCTTTCTTT. It codes for CASSPGQGFGNTEAFF.

The chain is built from TRBV15 and TRBJ1-2; 7 bases are shared with TRBD1. This CDR3 is built from 18 residues. Germline V gives CDR1 LNHNV, CDR2 YYDKDF (reference sequence). With 1 base clipped from V and 5 bases from J, the junction kept 16 bases outside the gene matches. The CDR3 nucleotides read TGTGCCACCAGCAGAGGTTTAATCGTGACAGGGCCTAGTTATGGCTACACCTTC. Amino acid sequence: CATSRGLIVTGPSYGYTF.

The chain links TRBV15 to TRBJ2-2, with D perhaps matching TRBD1 or TRBD2 (5 bases each). V lost 6 bases and J lost 0, with 8 bases in between. Germline CDR1 and CDR2: LNHNV and YYDKDF (reference sequence). The CDR3 is 14 residues long. CDR3 protein: CATRLGANTGELFF. The CDR3 DNA reads TGTGCCACCAGGTTGGGGGCGAACACCGGGGAGCTGTTTTTT.

The genes are TRBV7-2 and TRBJ2-3; D is tentatively TRBD1 or TRBD2 (6 bases each). The CDR3 runs to 15 residues. Trimming shortened V by 2 bases and J by 2 bases, and 11 bases separated the two germline ends. The V gene's germline CDR1 is SGHTA and CDR2 FQGNSA. CDR3 amino acids: CASSLRGQDTDTQYF. As DNA, the CDR3 is TGTGCCAGCAGCTTACGGGGGCAAGACACAGATACGCAGTATTTT.

This chain connects TRBV5-6 to TRBJ2-6; no definite D call. Germline loops: CDR1 SGHDT, CDR2 YYEEEE. Between the trimmed V and J ends, which lost 4 bases and 0 bases, there was a span of 11 bases. The length of the CDR3 is 16 residues. Written as DNA, the CDR3 is TGTGCCAGCAGCCTCACAGCGAGCTCTGGGGCCAACGTCCTGACTTTC. Translating it yields CASSLTASSGANVLTF.

As for this clone: The same CDR3 can be traced to other DNA sequences in this sample. The chain's CDR3 is CASSLDPNTGELFF. The DNA for the CDR3 is TGCGCCAGCAGCCTGGACCCGAACACCGGGGAGCTGTTTTTT. The V and J genes are TRBV5-1 and TRBJ2-2; D gene ambiguous. CDR1 SGHRS and CDR2 YFSETQ come from the germline V gene. Deletions cut 4 bases from V and 0 bases from J, with 7 bases between. The CDR3 sequence is 14 residues long.

This clone was counted only a few times. This sequence joins TRBV21-1 and TRBJ2-1; the table's TRBD2 call for D was not verified on the DNA. TRBV21-1 constitutes a pseudogene. This CDR3 contains 18 residues. CDR3 nucleotides: TGTGCCAGCAGCAAAGTAGCGACTAGCGGGAACCTTTACAATGAGCAGTTCTTC. This encodes CASSKVATSGNLYNEQFF.

The gene calls are TRBV6-1 and TRBJ2-7, with a possible D match to TRBD1 (6 bases). In germline, CDR1 is MNHNS, CDR2 SASEGT. The CDR3 covers 15 residues. V was clipped by 3 bases and J by 0 bases, with 12 bases between them. CDR3 residues: CASSDFGRGSYEQYF. In nucleotides, the CDR3 is TGTGCCAGCAGTGATTTCGGCAGGGGCTCCTACGAGCAGTACTTC.

The genes are TRBV5-4 and TRBJ1-4, with D perhaps TRBD1 (5 bases). Trimming pared 4 bases from V and 4 bases from J, leaving 14 bases between. The CDR3 covers 15 residues. Germline V gene lookup returns CDR1 SGHNT and CDR2 YYREEE (reference sequence). Here the CDR3 reads CASSDQGIVNEKLFF. CDR3 coding DNA: TGTGCCAGCAGCGATCAGGGTATAGTTAATGAAAAACTGTTTTTT.

This clone showed up just a few times. The V and J genes are TRBV30 and TRBJ2-1, with D possibly TRBD2 on 5 matching bases. The CDR3 totals 13 residues. Germline V gene sequence: CDR1 GTSNPN, CDR2 SVGIG (reference sequence). V gave up 1 base and J gave up 7 bases, with 11 bases separating them. The CDR3 coding sequence is TGTGCCTGGAGTGGGCCGGGGATGAATGAGCAGTTCTTC. Its protein is CAWSGPGMNEQFF.

This clone was counted once. The chain links TRBV18 to TRBJ1-5; D is perhaps TRBD1 (5 bases). CDR3 size: 13 residues. The ends were cut back, 6 bases at V and 7 bases at J, with 13 bases in the middle. Germline V CDR1 and CDR2: KGHSH, LQKENI. The CDR3 here is CASSLGAGQPQHF. The CDR3 nucleotides read TGTGCCAGCTCCCTCGGGGCAGGGCAGCCCCAGCATTTT.

The rearrangement links TRBV9 to TRBJ1-1; possible D gene TRBD1, 5 bases. The CDR3 contains 12 residues. Germline loops: CDR1 SGDLS, CDR2 YYNGEE. V lost 4 bases to trimming and J lost 5 bases, with 9 bases between them. CDR3 amino acids: CASSSGATEAFF. CDR3 nucleotides: TGTGCCAGCAGCTCTGGGGCGACTGAAGCTTTCTTT.

The chain is built from TRBV7-6 and TRBJ1-4; D is possibly TRBD1 (6 bases). The V gene lost 2 bases and the J gene lost 3 bases, with 10 bases spanning the gap. CDR1 is SGHVS, CDR2 FNYEAQ, per germline. CDR3 length: 15 amino acids. The CDR3 nucleotides are TGTGCCAGCAGCTTACAGGGGCTGGCTAATGAAAAACTGTTTTTT. Translation: CASSLQGLANEKLFF.

V is TRBV2 and J is TRBJ1-1; D gene unclear. CDR3 size: 13 residues. The germline V gene has CDR1 SNHLY and CDR2 FYNNEI. The V gene lost 3 bases and the J gene lost 1 base, with 6 bases spanning the gap. The CDR3 is CASSEWGNTEAFF. The CDR3, as DNA: TGTGCCAGCAGTGAGTGGGGGAACACTGAAGCTTTCTTT.

This clone was detected once. The chain recombines TRBV30 with TRBJ1-4; the D gene is possibly TRBD1 (5 bases). V gave up 3 bases and J gave up 4 bases, with 12 bases separating them. The CDR3 is 14 amino acids. Germline V gives CDR1 GTSNPN, CDR2 SVGIG (reference sequence). Here the CDR3 DNA reads TGTGCCTGGAGCTCAGGGACCGATAATGAAAAACTGTTTTTT. Translating gives CAWSSGTDNEKLFF.

This clone has just a few counts. The chain recombines TRBV19 with TRBJ2-2; possible D gene TRBD1, 5 bases. The germline V gene encodes CDR1 LNHDA and CDR2 SQIVND (reference sequence). The CDR3 has 14 amino acids. The V end was cut by 7 bases, the J end by 1 base, with 10 bases between. CDR3 loop: CASIRTGNTGELFF. CDR3 sequence (DNA): TGTGCCAGTATCCGCACAGGGAACACCGGGGAGCTGTTTTTT. The complete variable domain, with remaining parts taken from reference TRBV19 and TRBJ2-2, reads DGGITQSPKYLFRKEGQNVTLSCEQNLNHDAMYWYRQDPGQGLRLIYYSQIVNDFQKGDIAEGYSVSREKKESFPLTVTSAQKNPTAFYLCASIRTGNTGELFFGEGSRLTVL.

This clone ranks as medium-sized. This sample includes further DNA sequences coding for the same CDR3. The J gene is TRBJ1-1, the V gene TRBV5-4; a possible D gene is TRBD1 (5 bases). Germline V gene sequence: CDR1 SGHNT, CDR2 YYREEE (reference sequence). Trimming took 2 bases from V and 3 from J, leaving 11 bases between them. The CDR3 spans 14 residues. The chain's CDR3 is CASSFGQGYTEAFF. The CDR3 DNA follows: TGTGCCAGCAGCTTTGGTCAGGGTTACACTGAAGCTTTCTTT.

This chain connects TRBV7-6 to TRBJ1-4, with 7 bases lining up with TRBD1. Germline CDR1 SGHVS, CDR2 FNYEAQ. The ends lost 0 bases at V and 6 bases at J; junction bases unmatched: 13. CDR3 length: 18 amino acids. The CDR3 DNA reads TGTGCCAGCAGCTTAGCGCTAAGAGGCAGGGGGGTTGATGAAAAACTGTTTTTT. This translates into CASSLALRGRGVDEKLFF.

This clone came up once. The genes are TRBV20-1 and TRBJ2-1; D is unresolved. The V gene's germline CDR1 is DFQATT and CDR2 SNEGSKA (reference sequence). The V gene lost 4 bases and the J gene lost 7 bases, with 8 bases spanning the gap. The CDR3 sequence is 11 residues long. DNA for the CDR3: TGCAGTGCTATACTGGGGAATGAGCAGTTCTTC. Protein product: CSAILGNEQFF.